This T cell receptor beta chain appears in the sequencing data of a study of cytomegalovirus exposure and HLA in healthy donors. Losses at the gene ends were 4 bases for V and 3 bases for J; bases not matched to a gene: 9. The length of the CDR3 is 15 residues. Germline CDR1 PRHDT, CDR2 FYEKMQ (reference sequence). This PCR relied on a set of 60 Vbeta primers and 13 Jbeta primers. Produced via immunoSEQ multiplex PCR; TCRdb's table is partial and in-frame only. This sample has about 120,000 clones, with more than 60% found just once. This receptor was obtained from a woman aged 40-49 years in good health and CMV-seropositive. Sequencing used PBMCs. V gene TRBV13 combines with J gene TRBJ2-7, with 7 bases aligning to TRBD1. The DNA for the CDR3 is TGTGCCAGCAGCTCCACCCGGGACAGAAACTACGAGCAGTACTTC. This codes for CASSSTRDRNYEQYF.